This TCR beta chain is from a study of cytotoxic CD8 clonotypes in ibrutinib-treated CLL. Looking at the study overall: A mean of around 260,000 productive templates and just under 95,000 productive rearrangements was obtained per sample. Regarding the study as a whole: At the start, clonality exceeded age-matched healthy donors and followed circulating CD8+ T-cell counts. Stable or contracted on treatment, public clonotypes were also uncommon.

Sequenced by immunoSEQ multiplex PCR; TCRdb stores in-frame clones only, minus some. The repertoire holds 55,000 to 85,000 clones, with over 75% as singletons. Germline-derived CDR1 and CDR2 are MDHEN and SYDVKM. CDR3 size: 13 residues. V was trimmed by 7 bases and J by 5 bases, leaving 12 bases between them. A remark on this clone: As yet, its antigen is unknown.

The clonotype originates from a human donor with chronic lymphocytic leukemia. This sequence joins TRBV28 and TRBJ2-1; the D gene is possibly TRBD2 (5 bases). The source material was PBMCs, sampled after 12 months of ibrutinib treatment. The CDR3 sequence is CASNPGIHNEQFF. DNA for the CDR3: TGTGCCAGCAACCCGGGGATTCACAATGAGCAGTTCTTC.